This record covers a single T cell receptor beta chain. No antigen is known for it. This sample was taken from a study of blood T cells in healthy people across ages. The sample, approximately 10 milliliters of peripheral blood, was drawn from each donor. The CDR3 sequence is 17 residues long. With V trimmed by 4 bases and J by 6 bases, 14 bases remained unmatched. Whole-study findings and limits: TCR beta diversity per million T cells fell roughly linearly with age.

Together with a sample-barcoded 5' primer, a J-beta primer mix was included in a second PCR lasting about 7 to 11 cycles. Individual samples furnished no less than 2.5 million CDR3-containing paired-end reads apiece. TCRdb fed the 5' RACE reads into MiXCR, producing one record per CDR3 protein. Of approximately 1,100,000 distinct CDR3 sequences in the sample, under 55% were seen once. This chain connects TRBV12-3 or TRBV12-4 to TRBJ2-1, with 8 positions matching TRBD2. The receptor comes from a woman aged 60 to 75 in good health. The sequencing input was blood. CDR3 region: CASSYELADDTRNEQFF. CDR3 bases: TGTGCCAGCAGTTATGAACTAGCGGACGATACCCGCAATGAGCAGTTCTTC.